A selection of T cell receptor beta chains follows, all from one sample in a study of blood T cell repertoires in COVID-19. Profiled with immunoSEQ multiplex PCR; TCRdb holds only in-frame clones, not every one. The sample includes under 250,000 clones, roughly nine tenths seen only once; the top ten take under 4%. Sequencing was carried out using PBMCs or T cells enriched from blood (not recorded which). The receptors here all came from a woman between 18 and 29 years old in a cohort exposed to, infected with or recovered from COVID-19 (not recorded which). Both conserved end residues are part of each CDR3. Each record gives: D gene, CDR3 length, clone size, V gene, J gene, CDR3 DNA, CDR3 protein. A D gene is named only where the DNA matches it firmly. Expanded clones get a size class; other rows say once, few or many, or leave the size out.

d_gene: TRBD2; len: 15; abundance: few; v_gene: TRBV28; j_gene: TRBJ2-2; CDR3nt: TGTGCCAGCACCTTAGCGGGAGCGAACACCGGGGAGCTGTTTTTT; CDR3aa: CASTLAGANTGELFF
d_gene: TRBD2; len: 18; abundance: NA; v_gene: TRBV24-1; j_gene: TRBJ2-1; CDR3nt: TGTGCCACCAGTGACTCTAGGACTAGCGGGGGATCCTACAATGAGCAGTTCTTC; CDR3aa: CATSDSRTSGGSYNEQFF
d_gene: TRBD2; len: 15; abundance: NA; v_gene: TRBV6-6; j_gene: TRBJ2-3; CDR3nt: TGTGCCAGCAGCATTAGCGGGGGGGAAGCAGATACGCAGTATTTT; CDR3aa: CASSISGGEADTQYF
d_gene: NA; len: 13; abundance: NA; v_gene: TRBV30; j_gene: TRBJ1-5; CDR3nt: TGTGCCTGGAGTGTCACAGGGCATCAGCCCCAGCATTTT; CDR3aa: CAWSVTGHQPQHF
d_gene: TRBD2; len: 16; abundance: NA; v_gene: TRBV5-1; j_gene: TRBJ2-3; CDR3nt: TGCGCCAGCAGGGAATCGGCGGGAGGCTACACAGATACGCAGTATTTT; CDR3aa: CASRESAGGYTDTQYF
d_gene: TRBD1; len: 14; abundance: NA; v_gene: TRBV6-5; j_gene: TRBJ2-1; CDR3nt: TGTGCCAGCAGCCAATCGACAGGGGGCAATGAGCAGTTCTTC; CDR3aa: CASSQSTGGNEQFF
d_gene: TRBD1; len: 16; abundance: once; v_gene: TRBV9; j_gene: TRBJ1-2; CDR3nt: TGTGCCAGCAGCGTAGAAGGACAGGGGAACATCTATGGCTACACCTTC; CDR3aa: CASSVEGQGNIYGYTF
d_gene: NA; len: 13; abundance: NA; v_gene: TRBV20-1; j_gene: TRBJ1-1; CDR3nt: TGCAGTGCTAGTTCGCCAGAGAACACTGAAGCTTTCTTT; CDR3aa: CSASSPENTEAFF
d_gene: NA; len: 15; abundance: NA; v_gene: TRBV24-1; j_gene: TRBJ2-1; CDR3nt: TGTGCCACCAGTGATTTGCTATCGGGAGAGAATGAGCAGTTCTTC; CDR3aa: CATSDLLSGENEQFF
d_gene: NA; len: 14; abundance: NA; v_gene: TRBV7-3; j_gene: TRBJ2-7; CDR3nt: TGTGCCAGCAGGTCAGGGGACAATGGCTACGAGCAGTACTTC; CDR3aa: CASRSGDNGYEQYF
d_gene: NA; len: 15; abundance: NA; v_gene: TRBV18; j_gene: TRBJ1-5; CDR3nt: TGTGCCAGCTCACCCCCCGGGTCTCGCCATCAGCCCCAGCATTTT; CDR3aa: CASSPPGSRHQPQHF
d_gene: NA; len: 17; abundance: NA; v_gene: TRBV7-9; j_gene: TRBJ1-1; CDR3nt: TGTGCCAGCAGTCCCCGGGCCCTAGGAAGGGAGGACACTGAAGCTTTCTTT; CDR3aa: CASSPRALGREDTEAFF
d_gene: TRBD1; len: 18; abundance: NA; v_gene: TRBV10-3; j_gene: TRBJ2-1; CDR3nt: TGTGCCATCAGCCCGTGGACAGGGGGCGCGGGCTCCTACAATGAGCAGTTCTTC; CDR3aa: CAISPWTGGAGSYNEQFF
d_gene: NA; len: 14; abundance: NA; v_gene: TRBV28; j_gene: TRBJ1-1; CDR3nt: TGTGCCAGCAGGATATTGTCTGGGCGCACTGAAGCTTTCTTT; CDR3aa: CASRILSGRTEAFF
d_gene: TRBD1; len: 15; abundance: many; v_gene: TRBV18; j_gene: TRBJ1-6; CDR3nt: TGTGCCAGCTCATCGAGAGGGACAGGGGCTTCACCCCTCCACTTT; CDR3aa: CASSSRGTGASPLHF
d_gene: NA; len: 16; abundance: NA; v_gene: TRBV7-3; j_gene: TRBJ2-2; CDR3nt: TGTGCCAGCAGCTTAACGAGGAGTAGTAACACCGGGGAGCTGTTTTTT; CDR3aa: CASSLTRSSNTGELFF
d_gene: TRBD1; len: 11; abundance: NA; v_gene: TRBV6-5; j_gene: TRBJ1-2; CDR3nt: TGTGCCAGCAGTCACAGGGGGGGCTACACCTTC; CDR3aa: CASSHRGGYTF
d_gene: NA; len: 17; abundance: NA; v_gene: TRBV7-9; j_gene: TRBJ1-3; CDR3nt: TGTGCCAGCAGCTCGGGGGTCAGGGTATTCTCTGGAAACACCATATATTTT; CDR3aa: CASSSGVRVFSGNTIYF
d_gene: TRBD2; len: 15; abundance: NA; v_gene: TRBV7-9; j_gene: TRBJ2-3; CDR3nt: TGTGCCAGCAGGACTAGCGCCCGAGGCACAGATACGCAGTATTTT; CDR3aa: CASRTSARGTDTQYF
d_gene: NA; len: 13; abundance: once; v_gene: TRBV7-9; j_gene: TRBJ1-5; CDR3nt: TGTGCCAGCAGCTTAGAGCTGGAGCAGCCCCAGCATTTT; CDR3aa: CASSLELEQPQHF
d_gene: NA; len: 18; abundance: NA; v_gene: TRBV19; j_gene: TRBJ1-5; CDR3nt: TGTGCCAGTAGTCCTAGGGGGGGCGGGACGGATAGCAATCAGCCCCAGCATTTT; CDR3aa: CASSPRGGGTDSNQPQHF
d_gene: NA; len: 14; abundance: once; v_gene: TRBV14; j_gene: TRBJ2-7; CDR3nt: TGTGCCAGCAGCCAAGATAATACAGCTGACGAGCAGTACTTC; CDR3aa: CASSQDNTADEQYF
d_gene: NA; len: 11; abundance: NA; v_gene: TRBV6-5; j_gene: TRBJ2-1; CDR3nt: TGTGCCAGCATTCTAAACAATGAGCAGTTCTTC; CDR3aa: CASILNNEQFF
d_gene: TRBD1; len: 16; abundance: NA; v_gene: TRBV5-1; j_gene: TRBJ2-1; CDR3nt: TGCGCCAGCAGCTTCCGGGACAGGGAAGGGAACAATGAGCAGTTCTTC; CDR3aa: CASSFRDREGNNEQFF
d_gene: TRBD1; len: 16; abundance: NA; v_gene: TRBV19; j_gene: TRBJ1-2; CDR3nt: TGTGCCAGTAGTATATCCGGGACAGGAGCTAACTATGGCTACACCTTC; CDR3aa: CASSISGTGANYGYTF
d_gene: TRBD2; len: 19; abundance: NA; v_gene: TRBV27; j_gene: TRBJ2-4; CDR3nt: TGTGCCAGCAATATTTGGGGGTGGGGGAGGGGAGCTTTTAAAAACATTCAGTACTTC; CDR3aa: CASNIWGWGRGAFKNIQYF
d_gene: TRBD1; len: 13; abundance: NA; v_gene: TRBV19; j_gene: TRBJ1-2; CDR3nt: TGTGCCAGTAGTTTCCGACAGGGGGCTGGCTACACCTTC; CDR3aa: CASSFRQGAGYTF
d_gene: NA; len: 11; abundance: NA; v_gene: TRBV29-1; j_gene: TRBJ1-2; CDR3nt: TGCAGCGTTGGGTTCCAGAAGGGCTACACCTTC; CDR3aa: CSVGFQKGYTF
d_gene: TRBD2; len: 18; abundance: NA; v_gene: TRBV9; j_gene: TRBJ2-1; CDR3nt: TGTGCCAGCAGCGTAGATCCTAGCGGGAGGGGAGTCTACAATGAGCAGTTCTTC; CDR3aa: CASSVDPSGRGVYNEQFF
d_gene: TRBD1; len: 14; abundance: NA; v_gene: TRBV11-3; j_gene: TRBJ2-1; CDR3nt: TGTGCCAGCAGCTCGGGACAGGCCAACAATGAGCAGTTCTTC; CDR3aa: CASSSGQANNEQFF
d_gene: NA; len: 15; abundance: NA; v_gene: TRBV6-1; j_gene: TRBJ1-2; CDR3nt: TGTGCCAGCAGTGAAGTTGTGAGGGGGTGGATTGGCTACACCTTC; CDR3aa: CASSEVVRGWIGYTF
d_gene: TRBD2; len: 18; abundance: NA; v_gene: TRBV27; j_gene: TRBJ2-1; CDR3nt: TGTGCCAGCAGTTTAACTTGGGCGGGAGTCCCCTCCTACAATGAGCAGTTCTTC; CDR3aa: CASSLTWAGVPSYNEQFF
d_gene: TRBD1; len: 14; abundance: NA; v_gene: TRBV4-2; j_gene: TRBJ1-1; CDR3nt: TGTGCCAGCAGCCAAAGACAGGGTGGCACTGAAGCTTTCTTT; CDR3aa: CASSQRQGGTEAFF
d_gene: TRBD1; len: 12; abundance: once; v_gene: TRBV3-1/TRBV3-2; j_gene: TRBJ1-2; CDR3nt: TGTGCCAGCAGCCGGACTGGACAGGAGGACACCTTC; CDR3aa: CASSRTGQEDTF
d_gene: NA; len: 15; abundance: once; v_gene: TRBV7-2; j_gene: TRBJ1-5; CDR3nt: TGTGCCAGCAGCCTATGGGGGCAAAGCAATCAGCCCCAGCATTTT; CDR3aa: CASSLWGQSNQPQHF
d_gene: NA; len: 15; abundance: once; v_gene: TRBV5-5; j_gene: TRBJ1-5; CDR3nt: TGTGCCAGCAGCTTGGGATCAGGCATGGATCGGCCCCAGCATTTT; CDR3aa: CASSLGSGMDRPQHF
d_gene: NA; len: 11; abundance: NA; v_gene: TRBV12-3/TRBV12-4; j_gene: TRBJ2-1; CDR3nt: TGTGCCAGCAGTGTAACAGGCCTGGAGTTCTTC; CDR3aa: CASSVTGLEFF
d_gene: TRBD2; len: 17; abundance: NA; v_gene: TRBV24-1; j_gene: TRBJ2-1; CDR3nt: TGTGCCACCAGTGATCACCGGACTAGCGGGAGTTTCCATGAGCAGTTCTTC; CDR3aa: CATSDHRTSGSFHEQFF
d_gene: TRBD2; len: 14; abundance: NA; v_gene: TRBV6-5; j_gene: TRBJ2-5; CDR3nt: TGTGCCAGTGCAACTAGCGGGGGGTCGGAGACCCAGTACTTC; CDR3aa: CASATSGGSETQYF
d_gene: NA; len: 13; abundance: NA; v_gene: TRBV9; j_gene: TRBJ2-1; CDR3nt: TGTGCCAGCAGCGTAGAGAGTTACAATGAGCAGTTCTTC; CDR3aa: CASSVESYNEQFF
d_gene: NA; len: 15; abundance: NA; v_gene: TRBV9; j_gene: TRBJ2-1; CDR3nt: TGTGCCAGCAGCTCGGAGGGCCGTAAAGACAATGAGCAGTTCTTC; CDR3aa: CASSSEGRKDNEQFF
d_gene: TRBD2; len: 19; abundance: NA; v_gene: TRBV5-1; j_gene: TRBJ2-3; CDR3nt: TGCGCCAGCAGCTTGGAGGGGGTAGGACTAGCGGGTCCCTGGGATACGCAGTATTTT; CDR3aa: CASSLEGVGLAGPWDTQYF
d_gene: TRBD1; len: 15; abundance: NA; v_gene: TRBV2; j_gene: TRBJ1-4; CDR3nt: TGTGCCAGCTCAGTGCGGGGGACAGGGGGCGAGGCTCTGTTTTTT; CDR3aa: CASSVRGTGGEALFF